The entry that follows covers one T cell receptor beta chain sequence. Its specificity is not known. The data derive from a study of T-cell memory formation after mild COVID-19. For the study at large: The study found TCR clusters largely donor specific. Study-level results: Contracting clones localized mainly to CM and EM when CD4+ and mainly to EMRA when CD8+. In pre-infection memory, a portion of responding clones appeared, which suggested that cross-reactive memory joined.

From the 5' RACE reads, TCRdb called clonotypes with MiXCR, one entry per CDR3 protein. The profile covers nearly 110,000 distinct CDR3 sequences, with around 14% appearing a single time and less than 45% taken by the ten largest. Trimming took 5 bases from V and 2 from J; bases not matched to a gene: 10. Germline V gives CDR1 LGHDT, CDR2 YNNKEL (reference sequence). The length of the CDR3 is 16 residues. Sequencing was performed on PBMCs or a T cell subset sorted from them (not recorded which). The rearrangement uses TRBV3-1 and TRBJ2-3, with 7 bases aligning to TRBD1. The TCR sequence derives from a man younger than 30 who had mild COVID-19 (a few samples of this study predate the infection). Cell type and time point are not known. The CDR3 region is CASSGGDRVDTDTQYF. CDR3 coding DNA: TGTGCCAGCAGCGGGGGAGACAGGGTCGACACAGATACGCAGTATTTT.